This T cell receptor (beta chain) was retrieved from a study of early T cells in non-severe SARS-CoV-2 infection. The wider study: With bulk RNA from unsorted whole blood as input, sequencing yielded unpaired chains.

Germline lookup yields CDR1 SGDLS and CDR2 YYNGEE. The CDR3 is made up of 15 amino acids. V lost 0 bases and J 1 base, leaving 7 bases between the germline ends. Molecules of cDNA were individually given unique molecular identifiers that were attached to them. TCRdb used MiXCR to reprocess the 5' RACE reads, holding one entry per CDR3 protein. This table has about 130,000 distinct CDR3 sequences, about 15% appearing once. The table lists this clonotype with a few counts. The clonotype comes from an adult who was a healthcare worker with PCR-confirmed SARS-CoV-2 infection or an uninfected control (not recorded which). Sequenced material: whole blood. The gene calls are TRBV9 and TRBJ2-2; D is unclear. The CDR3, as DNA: TGTGCCAGCAGCGTAGGGGCAGGGAACACCGGGGAGCTGTTTTTT. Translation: CASSVGAGNTGELFF.